This T cell receptor (beta chain) was identified in a study of glioma-infiltrating T cells after dendritic cell vaccination. Assay: immunoSEQ multiplex PCR; the TCRdb copy retains only in-frame clones and omits some. Among approximately 48,000 clones listed, about 91% were seen once. Germline V gene data show CDR1 as MDHEN and CDR2 as SYDVKM. V lost 2 bases to trimming and J lost 15 bases, with 14 bases between them. The CDR3 is 12 residues long. As to time point: after dendritic cell vaccination, including at tumor progression/relapse. The chain recombines TRBV28 with TRBJ2-1, with D possibly TRBD2 on 5 matching bases. Sequencing used blood, obtained after dendritic cell vaccination. This clonotype originated in a human donor with glioblastoma. The CDR3 reads CASSLPTMHSFF. The CDR3 nucleotides read TGTGCCAGCAGTTTACCGACTATGCACTCGTTCTTC. The variable domain in full, completed from reference TRBV28 and TRBJ2-1, reads DVKVTQSSRYLVKRTGEKVFLECVQDMDHENMFWYRQDPGLGLRLIYFSYDVKMKEKGDIPEGYSVSREKKERFSLILESASTNQTSMYLCASSLPTMHSFFGPGTRLTVL.